The next 17 T cell receptor beta chains were all read from a single sample in a study of identical twins. TCRdb re-derived calls from the 5' RACE reads in MiXCR, one entry per CDR3 protein. The sample consists of some 600,000 distinct CDR3 sequences, 7.1% of them appearing once. The same data also went into a second study, on yellow fever vaccine responses in identical twins.

Sequences were obtained from PBMCs. These receptors all stem from a woman aged 18-30 years in good health.

In this sample, this clonotype turned up a few times. This chain joins TRBV3-1 and TRBJ1-1; possible D gene TRBD1, 6 bases. The germline gives CDR1 LGHDT, CDR2 YNNKEL (reference sequence). The V end was cut by 4 bases, the J end by 7 bases, with 10 bases between. This CDR3 spans 12 amino acids. The chain's CDR3 is CASSRTGFEAFF. The CDR3 DNA reads TGTGCCAGCAGCCGAACAGGGTTTGAAGCTTTCTTT.

The chain recombines TRBV11-2 with TRBJ2-5, with 9 bases that match TRBD1. J gave up 5 bases and V 1 base, and 5 bases lay outside the gene matches. This CDR3 has 15 residues. From germline, CDR1 is SGHAT and CDR2 FQNNGV. CDR3 sequence reads: CASSLGTGDWETQYF. DNA for the CDR3: TGTGCCAGCAGCTTAGGGACAGGGGATTGGGAGACCCAGTACTTC. Full variable domain (outside the CDR3, taken from reference TRBV11-2 and TRBJ2-5): EAGVAQSPRYKIIEKRQSVAFWCNPISGHATLYWYQQILGQGPKLLIQFQNNGVVDDSQLPKDRFSAERLKGVDSTLKIQPAKLEDSAVYLCASSLGTGDWETQYFGPGTRLLVL.

This clonotype came up a few times. The chain employs TRBV20-1 and TRBJ1-4; the match to TRBD1 covers 10 bases. J lost 7 bases, V lost 6 bases, and 11 bases had no gene match. This CDR3 comprises 15 residues. Germline loops: CDR1 DFQATT, CDR2 SNEGSKA (reference sequence). CDR3 in DNA: TGCAGTGCCACCGCCCCGGGACAGGGGCCTGAAAAACTGTTTTTT. Its protein product is CSATAPGQGPEKLFF.

This clonotype has a count of ten or more. The rearrangement links TRBV12-3 or TRBV12-4 to TRBJ2-4; the D is unclear. The CDR3 extends over 16 amino acids. V gave up 3 bases and J gave up 0 bases, with 12 bases separating them. The CDR3 loop reads CASSLYLHVAKNIQYF. The CDR3 DNA reads TGTGCCAGCAGTTTGTATTTGCACGTAGCCAAAAACATTCAGTACTTC.

This clonotype was recorded many times. The genes are TRBV29-1 and TRBJ2-1; a possible D gene is TRBD2 (6 bases). Trimming cost V 7 bases and J 9 bases, with 22 bases left between them. The V gene's germline CDR1 is SQVTM and CDR2 ANQGSEA. This CDR3 comprises 14 residues. The CDR3 loop is CSAVWRAHKGEQFF. CDR3 DNA: TGCAGCGCTGTCTGGAGGGCTCATAAGGGTGAGCAGTTCTTC.

This clonotype was picked up a small number of times. This chain uses TRBV7-9 with TRBJ2-7, with 11 bases aligning to TRBD1. Germline V gene lookup returns CDR1 SEHNR and CDR2 FQNEAQ (reference sequence). The V gene end was trimmed by 5 bases and the J gene end by 4 bases; junction bases not matched to a gene: 7. There are 15 residues in the CDR3. CDR3 sequence: CASSPPGQGGYEQYV. In DNA, the CDR3 is TGTGCCAGCAGCCCTCCGGGACAGGGGGGATACGAGCAGTACGTC.

This clonotype was observed at least ten times. The chain uses TRBV15 and TRBJ1-1, with TRBD1 matching 7 bases. The CDR3 covers 14 residues. The germline CDR1 and CDR2 sequences are LNHNV and YYDKDF (reference sequence). The J segment lost 3 bases and the V segment lost 4 bases, leaving 5 bases of the junction unmatched. This CDR3 is CATSTRDRDTEAFF. CDR3 sequence (DNA): TGTGCCACCAGCACGCGGGACAGAGACACTGAAGCTTTCTTT.

V is TRBV6-5 and J is TRBJ1-2; 7 bases fit TRBD1. The ends lost 2 bases at V and 4 bases at J; junction bases unmatched: 19. Germline values: CDR1 MNHEY, CDR2 SVGAGI. The CDR3 extends over 19 amino acids. CDR3 in DNA: TGTGCCAGCAGTTACACCCCCGGCCGGGCAGGGGGGTTGTCCTATGGCTACACCTTC. Amino acids: CASSYTPGRAGGLSYGYTF.

This clonotype turned up a few times. This rearrangement joins TRBV10-3 to TRBJ2-1; TRBD1 agrees at 9 bases. Germline CDR1 reads ENHRY; CDR2 reads SYGVKD. With 9 bases clipped from V and 9 bases from J, the junction kept 9 bases outside the gene matches. This CDR3 has 13 residues. The CDR3 spells CAIRAGQGGEQFF. Written as DNA, the CDR3 is TGTGCCATAAGGGCGGGACAGGGCGGTGAGCAGTTCTTC.

Only a few counts were recorded for this clonotype. This sequence joins TRBV12-3 or TRBV12-4 and TRBJ2-1; 12 positions agree with TRBD2. J was trimmed by 9 bases and V by 3 bases; bases with no gene match: 9. CDR3 length: 16 residues. In DNA, the CDR3 is TGTGCCAGCAGTTTGGGACTAGCGGGTGGGCCGCGTGAGCAGTTCTTC. Protein sequence: CASSLGLAGGPREQFF.

In this sample, this clonotype turned up a few times. The chain has TRBV5-5 and TRBJ1-4; weak D call: TRBD1 (5 bases). Trimming stripped 0 bases from V and 8 bases from J, with 14 bases between. Germline assignment: CDR1 SGHKS and CDR2 YYEKEE (reference sequence). The CDR3 loop spans 15 amino acids. The CDR3 DNA is TGTGCCAGCAGCTTGGTTCGAGGGGCGGAGGAAAAACTGTTTTTT. Its translation is CASSLVRGAEEKLFF.

In its sample, this clonotype was seen many times. The rearrangement uses TRBV12-3 or TRBV12-4 and TRBJ1-5; D not resolved. Trimming took off 3 bases at V and 11 bases at J, with 14 bases between the two ends. The CDR3 has 13 residues. CDR3 nucleotides: TGTGCCAGCAGTTTGCGGGCCTTCCTGGCCCAGCATTTT. Amino acids: CASSLRAFLAQHF.

The V call is TRBV4-1, the J call TRBJ2-3, with D perhaps TRBD2 (6 bases). This CDR3 comprises 16 residues. CDR1 is MGHRA, CDR2 YSYEKL, per germline. The V end was cut by 3 bases, the J end by 2 bases, with 15 bases between. The CDR3 coding sequence is TGCGCCAGCAGCCATGGGACTCTAGTGTCCACAGATACGCAGTATTTT. Its translation is CASSHGTLVSTDTQYF.

This clonotype was detected only a few times. The chain joins TRBV9 to TRBJ1-5; no clear D. Germline CDR1 reads SGDLS; CDR2 reads YYNGEE. Trimming shortened V by 4 bases and J by 6 bases, and 5 bases separated the two germline ends. The CDR3 length is 11 residues. Here the CDR3 reads CASSPCQPQHF. The CDR3 region has the DNA TGTGCCAGCAGCCCATGTCAGCCCCAGCATTTT. The full variable domain, rest sourced from reference TRBV9 and TRBJ1-5, is DSGVTQTPKHLITATGQRVTLRCSPRSGDLSVYWYQQSLDQGLQFLIQYYNGEERAKGNILERFSAQQFPDLHSELNLSSLELGDSALYFCASSPCQPQHFGDGTRLSIL.

This clonotype has only a few counts. The gene calls are TRBV11-2 and TRBJ2-7, with 7 bases aligning to TRBD1. V lost 6 bases to trimming and J lost 3 bases; unmatched junction nucleotides: 8. Looked up from germline, CDR1 is SGHAT and CDR2 is FQNNGV. This CDR3 comprises 14 residues. The CDR3 region has the DNA TGTGCCAGCAGTTCCCTGGACAGGATCTACGAGCAGTACTTC. Translated: CASSSLDRIYEQYF.

In this sample, this clonotype turned up a few times. V usage is TRBV7-8 and J usage is TRBJ2-3; D is perhaps TRBD1 or TRBD2 (6 bases each). Trimming shortened V by 5 bases and J by 6 bases, and 18 bases separated the two germline ends. Germline V gene lookup returns CDR1 SGHVS and CDR2 FQNEAQ. The CDR3 spans 15 residues. The CDR3: CASSLGGPSLDTQYF. The DNA for the CDR3 is TGTGCCAGCAGCCTAGGGGGGCCCAGTCTGGATACGCAGTATTTT. The whole variable domain, filled in from reference TRBV7-8 and TRBJ2-3, reads GAGVSQSPRYKVAKRGQDVALRCDPISGHVSLFWYQQALGQGPEFLTYFQNEAQLDKSGLPSDRFFAERPEGSVSTLKIQRTQQEDSAVYLCASSLGGPSLDTQYFGPGTRLTVL.

This clonotype was seen a few times. The chain employs TRBV7-3 and TRBJ2-7; D is unresolved. The CDR3 is 14 residues long. The V end lost 5 bases, the J end lost 0 bases, and 11 bases lay between the germline ends. Per the germline V gene, CDR1 is SGHTA and CDR2 is FQGTGA. CDR3: CASSPNGVSYEQYF. Written as DNA, the CDR3 is TGTGCCAGCAGCCCTAACGGTGTCTCCTACGAGCAGTACTTC.